Listed here are 29 T cell receptor beta chains from one sample, sequenced in a study of CD8 T cells in ankylosing spondylitis. TCRdb ran MiXCR on the 5' RACE reads and lists one entry per CDR3 protein. The table has a few hundred thousand distinct CDR3 sequences, under 25% seen once. No antigen has been identified for these receptors. Study outcomes and limitations: A TCR beta motif of about eight highly homologous variants appeared characteristic of ankylosing spondylitis blood.

Sequencing was carried out using blood, either unsorted or a sorted T cell fraction (not recorded which). The source is a male donor with ankylosing spondylitis.

This clonotype was found many times. V gene TRBV20-1 combines with J gene TRBJ2-3, with D perhaps being TRBD1 or TRBD2 (6 bases each). Trimming removed 1 base at V and 2 bases at J, with 10 bases between. CDR3 length: 14 amino acids. Germline CDR1 DFQATT, CDR2 SNEGSKA (reference sequence). The CDR3 DNA reads TGCAGTGCTAGAGCGGGGGCAGTCACAGATACGCAGTATTTT. It codes for CSARAGAVTDTQYF.

The chain couples TRBV20-1 to TRBJ1-2; D ambiguous. Per the germline V gene, CDR1 is DFQATT and CDR2 is SNEGSKA (reference sequence). V was cut by 0 bases and J by 13 bases, with 18 bases left in between. CDR3 length: 13 amino acids. CDR3 sequence: CSARDLAPSTSTF. CDR3 nucleotides: TGCAGTGCTAGAGATCTAGCTCCTTCGACATCCACCTTC.

This clonotype was seen only a few times. This chain joins TRBV6-6 and TRBJ2-7, with D uncertain. The CDR3 length is 13 residues. Trimming shortened V by 2 bases and J by 6 bases, and 11 bases separated the two germline ends. CDR1 is MNHNY and CDR2 is SVGAGI in the germline V gene (reference sequence). CDR3 protein: CASSYSTASEQYF. Here the CDR3 DNA reads TGTGCCAGCAGTTACAGTACAGCATCCGAGCAGTACTTC.

This clonotype was seen a handful of times. J is TRBJ1-4 and V is TRBV20-1, with 10 bases that match TRBD1. Germline-derived CDR1 and CDR2 are DFQATT and SNEGSKA (reference sequence). The ends lost 5 bases at V and 7 bases at J; junction bases unmatched: 4. The CDR3 contains 13 residues. The chain's CDR3 is CSAAGTGVEKLFF. CDR3 coding DNA: TGCAGTGCTGCCGGGACAGGGGTTGAAAAACTGTTTTTT.

This clonotype was seen more than once but under ten times. The chain links TRBV4-2 to TRBJ2-7, with 10 nucleotides matching TRBD2. The CDR3 is 16 amino acids. With V trimmed by 0 bases and J by 5 bases, 7 bases remained unmatched. Looked up from germline, CDR1 is LGHNA and CDR2 is YNFKEQ. The CDR3 reads CASSQDLASGSHEQYF. Written as DNA, the CDR3 is TGTGCCAGCAGCCAAGATTTGGCTAGCGGGAGTCACGAGCAGTACTTC.

The chain uses TRBV5-1 and TRBJ2-1, with 14 bases matching TRBD2. CDR1 and CDR2 (germline): SGHRS, YFSETQ. The CDR3 consists of 17 residues. V dropped 4 bases and J dropped 0; count of bases not matched to a gene: 3. The CDR3 loop reads CASSLTSGRASYNEQFF. The CDR3 bases are TGCGCCAGCAGCCTGACTAGCGGGAGGGCCTCCTACAATGAGCAGTTCTTC.

This clonotype occurred a few times. The rearrangement links TRBV7-9 to TRBJ2-5; D remains unclear. CDR1 and CDR2 from the germline V gene are SEHNR and FQNEAQ (reference sequence). V was clipped by 8 bases and J by 2 bases, with 12 bases between them. This CDR3 is built from 13 residues. The CDR3 DNA follows: TGTGCCAGCGGTGGTTGGCTACAAGAGACCCAGTACTTC. Encoded protein: CASGGWLQETQYF.

The rearrangement uses TRBV20-1 and TRBJ1-6, with a weak D call TRBD1 (6 bases). V shed 6 bases and J shed 0 bases, with 24 bases lying between them. This CDR3 is 19 amino acids long. CDR1 is DFQATT and CDR2 is SNEGSKA in the germline V gene (reference sequence). The CDR3 sequence: CSATGTRTSVGSYNSPLHF. The CDR3 nucleotides are TGCAGTGCAACCGGGACAAGGACCTCCGTGGGCTCCTATAATTCACCCCTCCACTTT.

This chain joins TRBV3-1 and TRBJ1-1; the D gene is possibly TRBD1 (6 bases). V was trimmed by 0 bases and J by 5 bases, leaving 16 bases between them. Germline CDR1 is LGHDT and CDR2 is YNNKEL (reference sequence). This CDR3 contains 16 residues. The CDR3 here is CASSQDRRGGGTEAFF. The CDR3 DNA reads as TGTGCCAGCAGCCAAGACCGCCGGGGAGGGGGAACTGAAGCTTTCTTT.

The chain links TRBV5-1 to TRBJ1-4; D uncertain. Germline V gene data show CDR1 as SGHRS and CDR2 as YFSETQ. The V end lost 0 bases, the J end lost 4 bases, and 7 bases lay between the germline ends. There are 14 residues in the CDR3. CDR3 nucleotides: TGCGCCAGCAGCTTGGGTGCCCTTAATGAAAAACTGTTTTTT. Translation gives CASSLGALNEKLFF.

This chain connects TRBV11-2 to TRBJ2-2; 14 bases fit TRBD2. Trimming removed 5 bases from V and 7 bases from J; junction bases left unmatched: 3. This CDR3 contains 15 residues. CDR1 and CDR2 from the germline V gene are SGHAT and FQNNGV. The chain's CDR3 is CASSPGLAGVGELFF. The CDR3, as DNA: TGTGCCAGCAGCCCGGGACTAGCGGGAGTCGGGGAGCTGTTTTTT.

Only a few counts were recorded for this clonotype. This chain's CDR3 is CASSYSSVTSGSNEQFF. The CDR3 coding sequence is TGTGCCAGCAGTTACTCGAGTGTGACTAGCGGGAGCAATGAGCAGTTCTTC. The chain has TRBV6-5 and TRBJ2-1, with 12 bases lining up with TRBD2. CDR1 is MNHEY and CDR2 is SVGAGI in the germline V gene. J was trimmed by 6 bases and V by 0 bases; bases with no gene match: 6. The CDR3 has 17 amino acids.

This clonotype showed up just once. J is TRBJ1-1 and V is TRBV2, with 7 nucleotides matching TRBD1. Germline V lookup: CDR1 SNHLY, CDR2 FYNNEI. The CDR3 runs to 14 residues. V shed 0 bases, J shed 8 bases, and the junction held 6 bases outside the gene matches. The CDR3 region has the DNA TGTGCCAGCAGTGAAGCGCTAGGGACAGCCGAAGCTTTCTTT. It encodes CASSEALGTAEAFF.

Only one count was recorded for this clonotype. The chain is built from TRBV14 and TRBJ2-4; 11 nucleotides match TRBD2. V lost 4 bases to trimming and J lost 5 bases; unmatched junction nucleotides: 4. Germline assignment: CDR1 SGHDN and CDR2 FVKESK. The CDR3 contains 15 residues. The CDR3 bases are TGTGCCAGCAGCCCAGTAGCGGGAGGGCAAAACATTCAGTACTTC. It codes for CASSPVAGGQNIQYF.

The chain has TRBV10-2 and TRBJ2-1; weak D call: TRBD2 (6 bases). The germline V gene encodes CDR1 WSHSY and CDR2 SAAADI. The CDR3 loop spans 16 amino acids. Deletions cut 6 bases from V and 0 bases from J, with 15 bases between. CDR3 protein: CASRTVVGGSYNEQFF. The CDR3 coding sequence is TGCGCCAGCAGGACGGTCGTGGGGGGCTCCTACAATGAGCAGTTCTTC.

This clonotype was seen a handful of times. The rearrangement links TRBV28 to TRBJ2-1; no firm D call. The CDR3 is 15 amino acids. Per germline, CDR1 MDHEN and CDR2 SYDVKM. Trimming shortened V by 3 bases and J by 6 bases, and 15 bases separated the two germline ends. For the CDR3, the DNA is TGTGCCAGCAGTTTGAAATCGTCGGTACGCAATGAGCAGTTCTTC. This translates into CASSLKSSVRNEQFF.

This chain links TRBV9 with TRBJ2-1, with 14 bases fitting TRBD2. Germline CDR1 and CDR2: SGDLS and YYNGEE. CDR3 length: 19 residues. V gave up 6 bases and J gave up 7 bases; unmatched junction bases: 18. DNA for the CDR3: TGTGCCAGCACCCCGGGACTAGCGGGAGTGGGGGTTAAGGGTAATGAGCAGTTCTTC. Translated: CASTPGLAGVGVKGNEQFF.

This clonotype was detected only a few times. The chain combines TRBV30 with TRBJ2-5, with D maybe TRBD1 (7 bases). V was shortened by 4 bases and J by 1 base, with 10 bases between the two germline ends. The CDR3 has 13 amino acids. The germline V gene encodes CDR1 GTSNPN and CDR2 SVGIG (reference sequence). CDR3 residues: CAWKQGGQETQYF. The CDR3 bases are TGTGCCTGGAAGCAGGGGGGCCAAGAGACCCAGTACTTC.

The V call is TRBV11-3, the J call TRBJ2-7, with 9 positions matching TRBD1. This CDR3 contains 15 residues. The V and J ends lost 5 bases and 3 bases, in that order; junction bases with no gene match: 8. Germline V gene lookup returns CDR1 SGHNT and CDR2 YENEEA. This CDR3 reads CASSLQGATFYEQYF. Written as DNA, the CDR3 is TGTGCCAGCAGCCTACAGGGGGCCACTTTCTACGAGCAGTACTTC.

The chain couples TRBV5-1 to TRBJ2-7, with D perhaps given as TRBD1 or TRBD2 (7 bases each). Germline V gives CDR1 SGHRS, CDR2 YFSETQ. Deletions cut 4 bases from V and 5 bases from J, with 19 bases between. CDR3 length equals 15 residues. The CDR3: CASSQGGAEWDEQYF. As DNA, the CDR3 is TGCGCCAGCAGCCAGGGGGGGGCTGAATGGGACGAGCAGTACTTC. Filled out from reference TRBV5-1 and TRBJ2-7, the complete variable domain reads KAGVTQTPRYLIKTRGQQVTLSCSPISGHRSVSWYQQTPGQGLQFLFEYFSETQRNKGNFPGRFSGRQFSNSRSEMNVSTLELGDSALYLCASSQGGAEWDEQYFGPGTRLTVT.

This chain joins TRBV7-8 and TRBJ2-2; 9 bases agree with TRBD2. Germline V CDR1 and CDR2: SGHVS, FQNEAQ. CDR3 length: 18 amino acids. The ends lost 5 bases at V and 6 bases at J; junction bases unmatched: 16. CDR3 sequence: CASSAGNPAGGLAGELFF. In DNA form, the CDR3 reads TGTGCCAGCAGCGCGGGGAACCCAGCGGGAGGTTTGGCCGGGGAGCTGTTTTTT.

The rearrangement joins TRBV5-5 to TRBJ2-3, with 10 bases matching TRBD1. With 3 bases clipped from V and 4 bases from J, the junction kept 11 bases outside the gene matches. Germline V lookup: CDR1 SGHKS, CDR2 YYEKEE (reference sequence). The CDR3 extends over 17 amino acids. CDR3 sequence: CASSSFFPGQGSDTQYF. The DNA of the CDR3 is TGTGCCAGCAGCTCCTTCTTCCCGGGACAGGGGTCAGATACGCAGTATTTT.

This clonotype appeared a few times. The CDR3 coding sequence is TGTGCCAGCAGCCAATCTCCGGGAGATCACACCGGGGAGCTGTTTTTT. Protein: CASSQSPGDHTGELFF. The rearrangement uses TRBV3-1 and TRBJ2-2; D might be TRBD2 (6 bases). The V gene's germline CDR1 is LGHDT and CDR2 YNNKEL (reference sequence). The CDR3 length is 16 residues. V was clipped by 2 bases and J by 3 bases, with 13 bases between them.

This chain connects TRBV4-1 to TRBJ2-3; 8 nucleotides match TRBD2. The CDR3 length is 15 residues. Trimming removed 2 bases from V and 4 bases from J; junction bases left unmatched: 5. The germline V gene has CDR1 MGHRA and CDR2 YSYEKL. The CDR3 coding sequence is TGCGCCAGCAGCCAATTGACTAGCGAATCAGATACGCAGTATTTT. Amino acid sequence: CASSQLTSESDTQYF.

V and J are TRBV10-3 and TRBJ2-1; a possible D gene is TRBD2 (6 bases). Trimming shortened V by 6 bases and J by 6 bases, and 18 bases separated the two germline ends. CDR1 is ENHRY and CDR2 is SYGVKD in the germline V gene. CDR3 length equals 15 residues. This CDR3 reads CAIRRGGDLPNEQFF. The CDR3 DNA reads TGTGCCATCAGACGAGGCGGGGACCTACCCAATGAGCAGTTCTTC.

This clonotype has a handful of counts. This chain joins TRBV5-1 and TRBJ2-7, with 8 nucleotides matching TRBD2. V lost 6 bases, J lost 3 bases, and 8 bases stayed unmatched. Germline V CDR1 and CDR2: SGHRS, YFSETQ. CDR3 size: 14 residues. The CDR3 loop reads CASTGVAGNYEQYF. The CDR3 DNA sequence: TGCGCCAGCACAGGGGTAGCGGGGAACTACGAGCAGTACTTC. Full variable domain (remainder filled in from reference TRBV5-1 and TRBJ2-7): KAGVTQTPRYLIKTRGQQVTLSCSPISGHRSVSWYQQTPGQGLQFLFEYFSETQRNKGNFPGRFSGRQFSNSRSEMNVSTLELGDSALYLCASTGVAGNYEQYFGPGTRLTVT.

This clonotype occurred a few times. The chain employs TRBV29-1 and TRBJ2-3; D not resolved. Germline assignment: CDR1 SQVTM and CDR2 ANQGSEA. CDR3 size: 12 residues. V was pared by 7 bases and J by 3 bases, with 11 bases between. In nucleotides, the CDR3 is TGCAGCGCCGGACGAATGACAGATACGCAGTATTTT. Its translation is CSAGRMTDTQYF.

In this sample, this clonotype turned up a few times. The chain is built from TRBV12-3 or TRBV12-4 and TRBJ1-6, with D tentatively TRBD1 (5 bases). V was shortened by 7 bases and J by 9 bases, with 16 bases between the two germline ends. This CDR3 has 14 residues. As DNA, the CDR3 is TGTGCCAGCACCCGGGGGGGGGTCGGTTCACCCCTCCACTTT. The encoded protein is CASTRGGVGSPLHF.

There are a few counts of this clonotype. The chain has TRBV6-2 or TRBV6-3 and TRBJ2-2; D possibly corresponds to TRBD2 (7 bases). Trimming removed 2 bases from V and 7 bases from J, with 14 bases in between. Germline loops: CDR1 MNHEY, CDR2 SVGEGT. The CDR3 is made up of 15 amino acids. CDR3 coding DNA: TGTGCCAGCAGTTACGGGTTCGGGGGGCTCGGGGAGCTGTTTTTT. Translation: CASSYGFGGLGELFF.